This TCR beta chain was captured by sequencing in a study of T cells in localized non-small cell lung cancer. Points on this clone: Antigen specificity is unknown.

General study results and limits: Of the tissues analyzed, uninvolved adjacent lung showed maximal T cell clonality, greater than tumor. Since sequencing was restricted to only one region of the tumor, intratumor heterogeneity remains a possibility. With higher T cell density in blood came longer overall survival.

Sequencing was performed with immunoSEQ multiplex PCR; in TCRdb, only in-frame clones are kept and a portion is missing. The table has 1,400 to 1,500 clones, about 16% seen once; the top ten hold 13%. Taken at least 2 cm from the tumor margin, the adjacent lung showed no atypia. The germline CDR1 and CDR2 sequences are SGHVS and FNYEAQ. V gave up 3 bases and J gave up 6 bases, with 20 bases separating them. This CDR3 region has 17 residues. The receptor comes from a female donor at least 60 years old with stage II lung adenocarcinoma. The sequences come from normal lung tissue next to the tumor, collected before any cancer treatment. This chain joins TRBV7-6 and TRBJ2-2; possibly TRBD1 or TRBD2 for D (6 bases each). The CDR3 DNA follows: TGTGCCAGCAGCTTGGGGGGTTACAGGGCCAGCGCCGGGGAGCTGTTTTTT. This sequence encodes CASSLGGYRASAGELFF.